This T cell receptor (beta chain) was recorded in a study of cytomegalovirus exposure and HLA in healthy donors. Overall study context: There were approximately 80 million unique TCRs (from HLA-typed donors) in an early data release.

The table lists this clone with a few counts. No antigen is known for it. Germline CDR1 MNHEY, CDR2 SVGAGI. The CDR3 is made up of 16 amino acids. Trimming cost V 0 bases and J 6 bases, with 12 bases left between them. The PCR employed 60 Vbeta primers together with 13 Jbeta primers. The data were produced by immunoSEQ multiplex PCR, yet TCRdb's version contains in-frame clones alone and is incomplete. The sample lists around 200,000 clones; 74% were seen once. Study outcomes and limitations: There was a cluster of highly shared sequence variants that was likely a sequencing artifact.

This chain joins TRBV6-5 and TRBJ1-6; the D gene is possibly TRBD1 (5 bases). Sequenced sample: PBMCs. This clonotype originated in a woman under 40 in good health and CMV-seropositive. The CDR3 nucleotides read TGTGCCAGCAGTTACTCGAGGAATAGGGGTAATTCACCCCTCCACTTT. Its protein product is CASSYSRNRGNSPLHF.